This TCR beta chain is drawn from a study of T cells in localized non-small cell lung cancer. Overall study findings and caveats: Across samples, adjacent lung featured a median around 55 of the top 100 tumor clones. One tumor region alone was sequenced, and heterogeneity therefore remains possible. Of the tissues analyzed, uninvolved adjacent lung showed maximal T cell clonality, greater than tumor. Higher adjacent-lung clonality was associated with shorter survival.

This clone was counted between two and nine times. No antigen is known for it. Generated by immunoSEQ multiplex PCR, the TCRdb table keeps only in-frame clones and is missing some. The sample has around 500 clones; about 26% are singletons. The V gene's germline CDR1 is SGHDN and CDR2 FVKESK. The length of the CDR3 is 18 residues. Losses at the gene ends were 3 bases for V and 8 bases for J; bases not matched to a gene: 20. This clonotype was obtained from a woman aged 40 to 75 with stage II squamous cell lung carcinoma. The chain links TRBV14 to TRBJ1-2; 8 bases map to TRBD1. Specimen: lung tumor tissue, collected before any cancer treatment. The CDR3 loop is CASSHTPDRVALLLGYTF. CDR3 bases: TGTGCCAGCAGCCATACTCCGGACAGGGTGGCCTTGTTGTTGGGCTACACCTTC.